This entry lists 9 T cell receptor beta chains sequenced from one sample in a study of shared clonotypes between healthy human individuals. TCRdb's copy holds only in-frame clones and misses some; the assay was immunoSEQ multiplex PCR. Here the sample spans about 1.1 million clones, approximately 80% being singletons. The source material was memory CD4+ T cells from PBMCs. Regarding subset: CD45RA-negative fraction. All receptors derive from a man aged 18 to 30 in good health. Some clones in this sample may be carry-over from other donors' samples.

This rearrangement joins TRBV4-3 to TRBJ2-7; TRBD2 might be the D (5 bases). This CDR3 is 15 amino acids long. Germline V gene lookup returns CDR1 LGHNA and CDR2 YSLEER. The V end was cut by 0 bases, the J end by 6 bases, with 15 bases between. The CDR3 coding sequence is TGCGCCAGCAGCCAAGAGAGGGCTAGGGTGGGCGAGCAGTACTTC. Translation gives CASSQERARVGEQYF.

CDR3 in amino acids: CASSSSQVAKNIQYF. The CDR3 DNA is TGCGCCAGCAGCTCCTCACAAGTAGCCAAAAACATTCAGTACTTC. The chain couples TRBV5-1 to TRBJ2-4; D is undetermined. CDR3 length equals 15 residues. From germline, CDR1 is SGHRS and CDR2 YFSETQ. The V and J ends lost 3 bases and 0 bases respectively, with 10 bases between them.

The chain joins TRBV18 to TRBJ2-2; 9 bases align to TRBD2. CDR1 is KGHSH, CDR2 LQKENI, per germline. The CDR3 runs to 18 residues. Losses at the gene ends were 3 bases for V and 6 bases for J; bases not matched to a gene: 14. The CDR3: CASSPKTLAGVKAGELFF. The CDR3 DNA follows: TGTGCCAGCTCACCCAAGACGTTAGCGGGAGTTAAAGCCGGGGAGCTGTTTTTT.

This clone was seen at least ten times. The gene calls are TRBV5-6 and TRBJ1-5; tentative D call: TRBD1 (6 bases). Germline CDR1 and CDR2: SGHDT and YYEEEE. The CDR3 contains 17 residues. V lost 0 bases, J lost 4 bases, and 17 bases lay in between. The CDR3 sequence is CASSLGLGGRGNQPQHF. Here the CDR3 DNA reads TGTGCCAGCAGCTTGGGCCTCGGGGGCAGAGGGAATCAGCCCCAGCATTTT.

CDR3 bases: TGTGCCAGCAGTGACATATCGGCCACAAATCACACCTTC. Translated, it gives CASSDISATNHTF. The chain has TRBV6-1 and TRBJ1-2; D remains ambiguous. Germline CDR1 is MNHNS and CDR2 is SASEGT. Trimming took 3 bases from V and 12 from J, leaving 17 bases between them. CDR3 size: 13 residues.

The rearrangement joins TRBV2 to TRBJ1-5; 7 nucleotides align to TRBD1. This CDR3 is built from 14 residues. The V and J ends lost 5 bases and 6 bases, in that order; junction bases with no gene match: 7. Germline V gene data show CDR1 as SNHLY and CDR2 as FYNNEI. CDR3 nucleotide sequence: TGTGCCAGCAGTATAAGGGGGCGAAGTCAGCCCCAGCATTTT. It encodes CASSIRGRSQPQHF.

CDR3 sequence: CASSYQGAFGETQYF. In nucleotides, the CDR3 is TGTGCCAGCAGCTACCAGGGGGCTTTTGGAGAGACCCAGTACTTC. The chain links TRBV11-2 to TRBJ2-5; 8 bases are shared with TRBD1. CDR1 SGHAT and CDR2 FQNNGV come from the germline V gene. With V trimmed by 4 bases and J by 4 bases, 8 bases remained unmatched. The CDR3 extends over 15 amino acids.

This clone came up once. V is TRBV15 and J is TRBJ2-3, with D maybe TRBD2 (6 bases). Trimming pared 2 bases from V and 2 bases from J, leaving 14 bases between. The CDR3 spans 16 residues. Per germline, CDR1 LNHNV and CDR2 YYDKDF (reference sequence). This chain's CDR3 is CATSRNRLGLTDTQYF. CDR3 DNA: TGTGCCACCAGCAGAAACCGACTAGGACTCACAGATACGCAGTATTTT. Full variable domain (missing parts from reference TRBV15 and TRBJ2-3): DAMVIQNPRYQVTQFGKPVTLSCSQTLNHNVMYWYQQKSSQAPKLLFHYYDKDFNNEADTPDNFQSRRPNTSFCFLDIRSPGLGDTAMYLCATSRNRLGLTDTQYFGPGTRLTVL.

This clone was seen a few times. This sample also contains other DNA sequences that code for the same CDR3. The V call is TRBV28, the J call TRBJ1-2; TRBD1 aligns across 9 bases. The CDR3 is 13 residues long. Germline loops: CDR1 MDHEN, CDR2 SYDVKM. Trimming removed 4 bases from V and 4 bases from J; junction bases left unmatched: 1. CDR3 bases: TGTGCCAGCAGTTCGACAGGGGGCTATGGCTACACCTTC. Its protein is CASSSTGGYGYTF.